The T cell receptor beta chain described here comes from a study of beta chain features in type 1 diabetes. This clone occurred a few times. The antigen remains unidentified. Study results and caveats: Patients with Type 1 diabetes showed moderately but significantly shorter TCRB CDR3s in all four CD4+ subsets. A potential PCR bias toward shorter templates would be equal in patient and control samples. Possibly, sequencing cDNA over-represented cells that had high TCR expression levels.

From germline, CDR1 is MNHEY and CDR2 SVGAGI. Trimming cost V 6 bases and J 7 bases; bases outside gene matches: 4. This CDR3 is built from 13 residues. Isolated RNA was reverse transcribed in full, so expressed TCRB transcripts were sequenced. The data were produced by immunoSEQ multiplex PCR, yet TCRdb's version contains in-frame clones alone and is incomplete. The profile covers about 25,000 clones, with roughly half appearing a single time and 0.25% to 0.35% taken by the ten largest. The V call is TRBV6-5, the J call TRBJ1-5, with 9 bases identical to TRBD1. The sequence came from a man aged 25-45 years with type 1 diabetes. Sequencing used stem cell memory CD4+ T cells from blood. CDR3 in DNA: TGTGCCAGCAGGCTTACAGGGGGCCAGCCCCAGCATTTT. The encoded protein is CASRLTGGQPQHF.